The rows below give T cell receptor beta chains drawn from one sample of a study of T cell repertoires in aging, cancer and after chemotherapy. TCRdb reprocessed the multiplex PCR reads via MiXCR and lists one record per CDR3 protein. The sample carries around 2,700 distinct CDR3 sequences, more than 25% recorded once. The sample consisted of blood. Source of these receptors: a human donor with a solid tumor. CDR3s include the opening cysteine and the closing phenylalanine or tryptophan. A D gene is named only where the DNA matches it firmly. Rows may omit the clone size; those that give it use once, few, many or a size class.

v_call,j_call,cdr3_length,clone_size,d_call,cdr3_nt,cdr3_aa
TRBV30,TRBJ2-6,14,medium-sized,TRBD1,TGTGCCTGGAGTGTCCCGGGACAGGGAGACGTCCTGACTTTC,CAWSVPGQGDVLTF
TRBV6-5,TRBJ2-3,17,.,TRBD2,TGTGCCAGCAGTTACTCTAGCGGGAGGGCCATCCCAGATACGCAGTATTTT,CASSYSSGRAIPDTQYF
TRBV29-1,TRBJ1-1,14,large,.,TGCAGCGTTGACTGGTCGGTATTGGGCACTGAAGCTTTCTTT,CSVDWSVLGTEAFF
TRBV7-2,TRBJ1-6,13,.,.,TGTGCCAGCAGCCCCAGGGAGCATTCACCCCTCCACTTT,CASSPREHSPLHF
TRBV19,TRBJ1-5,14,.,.,TGTGCCAGTAGAATCGGACAGCTAAATCAGCCCCAGCATTTT,CASRIGQLNQPQHF
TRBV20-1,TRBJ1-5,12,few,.,TGCAGTGCTAGGCGAGACAATCAGCCCCAGCATTTT,CSARRDNQPQHF
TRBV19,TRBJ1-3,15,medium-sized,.,TGTGCCAGTAGCCGACAGCTCACCTCTGGAAACACCATATATTTT,CASSRQLTSGNTIYF
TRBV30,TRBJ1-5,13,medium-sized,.,TGTGCCTGGAGCCGGGACCTCAATCAGCCCCAGCATTTT,CAWSRDLNQPQHF
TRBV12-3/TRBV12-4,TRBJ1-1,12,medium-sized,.,TGTGCCAGCAGAAACATGAACACTGAAGCTTTCTTT,CASRNMNTEAFF
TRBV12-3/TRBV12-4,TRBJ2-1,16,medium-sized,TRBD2,TGTGCCAGCAGTTTAGAGGCGGGGGGCTCCTACAATGAGCAGTTCTTC,CASSLEAGGSYNEQFF
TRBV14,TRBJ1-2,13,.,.,TGTGCCAGCAGCCCCCCTACAGGTGGAGGCTACACCTTC,CASSPPTGGGYTF
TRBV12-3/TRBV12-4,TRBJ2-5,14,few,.,TGTGCCAGCAGTTGGGGGACACCGGGTTTGGCCCAGTACTTC,CASSWGTPGLAQYF
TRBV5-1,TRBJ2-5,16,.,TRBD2,TGCGCCAGCAGCTTCGGGCTTAGCGGGCACCAAGAGACCCAGTACTTC,CASSFGLSGHQETQYF
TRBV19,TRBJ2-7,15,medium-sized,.,TGTGCCAGTAGTCTAAGGTGGGGCCTCTCCTACGAGCAGTACTTC,CASSLRWGLSYEQYF
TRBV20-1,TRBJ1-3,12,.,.,TGCAGCGGGACCGCGTCCGGAAACACCATATATTTT,CSGTASGNTIYF
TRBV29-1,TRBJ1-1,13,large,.,TGCAGCGTATCGAGTACAGGGAGGACTGAAGCTTTCTTT,CSVSSTGRTEAFF
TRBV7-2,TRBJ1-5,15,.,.,TGTGCCAGCAGCTTAGGGGTAAGGGGCGGTCAGCCCCAGCATTTT,CASSLGVRGGQPQHF
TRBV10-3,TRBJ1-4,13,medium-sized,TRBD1,TGTGCCATCAGGGGGACAGGGGGGGAAAAACTGTTTTTT,CAIRGTGGEKLFF
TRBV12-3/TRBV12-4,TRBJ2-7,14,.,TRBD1,TGTGCCAGCAGTCCGGGGACAGGGGGTCGTGAGCAGTACTTC,CASSPGTGGREQYF
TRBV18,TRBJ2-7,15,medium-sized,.,TGTGCCAGCTCACCACCAGGCCAGAGCTCCTACGAGCAGTACTTC,CASSPPGQSSYEQYF
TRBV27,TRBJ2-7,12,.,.,TGTGCCAGCCAGGGAATCTCCTACGAGCAGTACTTC,CASQGISYEQYF
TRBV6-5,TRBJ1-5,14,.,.,TGTGCCAGCGAAAACCCGGGCAGTTGGCAGCCCCAGCATTTT,CASENPGSWQPQHF